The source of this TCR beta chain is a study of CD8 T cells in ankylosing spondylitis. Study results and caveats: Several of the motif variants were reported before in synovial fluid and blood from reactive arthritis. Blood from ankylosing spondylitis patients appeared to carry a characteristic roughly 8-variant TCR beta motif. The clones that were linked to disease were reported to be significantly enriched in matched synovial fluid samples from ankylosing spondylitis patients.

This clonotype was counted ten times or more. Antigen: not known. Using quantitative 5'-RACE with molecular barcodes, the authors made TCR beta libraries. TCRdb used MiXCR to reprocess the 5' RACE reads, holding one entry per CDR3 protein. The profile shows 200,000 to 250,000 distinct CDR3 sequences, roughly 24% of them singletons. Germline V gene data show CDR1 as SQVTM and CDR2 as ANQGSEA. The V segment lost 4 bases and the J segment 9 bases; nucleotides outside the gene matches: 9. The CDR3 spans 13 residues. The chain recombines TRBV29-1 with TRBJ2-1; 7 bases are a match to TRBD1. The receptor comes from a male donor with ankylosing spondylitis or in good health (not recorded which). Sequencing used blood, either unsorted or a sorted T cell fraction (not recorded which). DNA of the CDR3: TGCAGCGTTGTAACCAGGGGGAGCCTTGAGCAGTTCTTC. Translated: CSVVTRGSLEQFF.